This T cell receptor beta chain was obtained from a study of breast tumors, draining lymph nodes, adjacent tissues. The count of this clonotype is one. The antigen remains undetermined. General study points: Tumor TCR diversity was below lymph nodes but above nontumor tissue.

CDR1 is DFQATT, CDR2 SNEGSKA, per germline (reference sequence). The CDR3 spans 13 residues. V lost 3 bases and J lost 1, with 8 bases in between. One entry per CDR3 protein, called by TCRdb with MiXCR from the multiplex PCR reads. Of about 21,000 distinct CDR3 sequences in the sample, 25% to 35% were seen once. The clonotype comes from a female donor with breast cancer. Some clones in this sample may be carry-over from other donors' samples. The sample taken for sequencing was breast tumor tissue. The rearrangement links TRBV20-1 to TRBJ2-3; TRBD1 might be the D (5 bases). The CDR3 loop is CSASQGGTDTQYF. CDR3 in DNA: TGCAGTGCTAGTCAAGGGGGCACAGATACGCAGTATTTT.